The next 6 T cell receptor beta chains were all read from a single sample in a study of Ad26.COV2.S vaccination and SARS-CoV-2 variants. The repertoire was sequenced with immunoSEQ multiplex PCR; TCRdb's copy has only in-frame clones and lacks some. The sample carries roughly 320,000 clones, about 86% recorded once. The treatment here: some 20 received Ad26.COV2.S at low or high dose, single or two shots; roughly 5 received placebo; per-sample allocation not given. All samples were drawn on day 63, counting from the first vaccine or placebo injection. Sequenced material: peripheral blood, taken in a trial of Ad26.COV2.S vaccine versus placebo. These receptors originate from a person aged 18-65 years who received the Ad26.COV2.S COVID-19 vaccine or a placebo.

The genes are TRBV5-4 and TRBJ1-2; the D gene is possibly TRBD1 (6 bases). The ends were cut back, 6 bases at V and 4 bases at J, with 28 bases in the middle. The CDR3 covers 18 residues. From germline, CDR1 is SGHNT and CDR2 YYREEE (reference sequence). In DNA, the CDR3 is TGTGCCAGCACCCTTCACCCCCCGGGGGCAGGGCAGGGCTATGGCTACACCTTC. Translating gives CASTLHPPGAGQGYGYTF.

J is TRBJ1-1 and V is TRBV7-2; D is possibly TRBD1 (5 bases). The germline V gene encodes CDR1 SGHTA and CDR2 FQGNSA. The CDR3 loop spans 14 amino acids. Trimming pared 4 bases from V and 3 bases from J, leaving 12 bases between. The CDR3 here is CASSSGGVHTEAFF. The CDR3 DNA sequence: TGTGCCAGCAGCTCGGGGGGGGTTCACACTGAAGCTTTCTTT.

The chain carries TRBV9 and TRBJ2-3; D possibly corresponds to TRBD2 (6 bases). The germline V and J ends were trimmed by 0 bases and 6 bases, with 11 bases remaining between them. The CDR3 length is 14 residues. Germline CDR1 and CDR2: SGDLS and YYNGEE. CDR3 residues: CASSVGGVMDTQYF. CDR3 DNA sequence: TGTGCCAGCAGCGTAGGGGGGGTCATGGATACGCAGTATTTT.

The chain couples TRBV5-4 to TRBJ1-4, with 9 bases aligning to TRBD1. V was clipped by 3 bases and J by 4 bases; unmatched bases: 7. The CDR3 spans 16 residues. Germline loops: CDR1 SGHNT, CDR2 YYREEE (reference sequence). The CDR3 sequence: CASSSYGQGHNEKLFF. The CDR3 coding sequence is TGTGCCAGCAGCTCTTACGGACAGGGGCATAATGAAAAACTGTTTTTT.

The chain couples TRBV30 to TRBJ1-3; D possibly corresponds to TRBD1 (5 bases). The CDR3 is made up of 14 amino acids. V dropped 0 bases and J dropped 5 bases, with 11 bases sitting between them. Germline V gives CDR1 GTSNPN, CDR2 SVGIG (reference sequence). The CDR3 DNA sequence: TGTGCCTGGAGTGTAGGGGAGGCTAGAAACACCATATATTTT. As protein: CAWSVGEARNTIYF.

This rearrangement joins TRBV30 to TRBJ1-1; D is unresolved. With 1 base removed from V and 1 base from J, the gap between germline ends came to 7 bases. Per the germline V gene, CDR1 is GTSNPN and CDR2 is SVGIG (reference sequence). CDR3 length equals 13 residues. Here the CDR3 reads CAWSEWKNTEAFF. CDR3 coding DNA: TGTGCCTGGAGTGAGTGGAAGAACACTGAAGCTTTCTTT.